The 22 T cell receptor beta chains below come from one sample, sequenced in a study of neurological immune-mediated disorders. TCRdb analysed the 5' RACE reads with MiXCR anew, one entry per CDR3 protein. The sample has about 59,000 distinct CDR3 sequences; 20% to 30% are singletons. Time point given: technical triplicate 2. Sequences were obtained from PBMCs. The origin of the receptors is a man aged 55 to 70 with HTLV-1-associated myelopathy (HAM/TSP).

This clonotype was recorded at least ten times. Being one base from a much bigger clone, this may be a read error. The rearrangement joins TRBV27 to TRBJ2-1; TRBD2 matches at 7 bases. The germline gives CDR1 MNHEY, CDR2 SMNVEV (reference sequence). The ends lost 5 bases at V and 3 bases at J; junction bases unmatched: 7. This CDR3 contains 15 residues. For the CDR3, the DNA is TGTGCCAGCAGTAAGAGCGGGGAGAACTACAATGAGCAGTTCTTC. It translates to CASSKSGENYNEQFF.

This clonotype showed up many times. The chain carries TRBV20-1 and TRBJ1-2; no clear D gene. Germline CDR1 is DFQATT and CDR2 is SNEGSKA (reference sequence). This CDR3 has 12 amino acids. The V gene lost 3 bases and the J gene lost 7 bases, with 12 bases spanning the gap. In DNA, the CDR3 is TGCAGTGCTAGGTACCCCGGCGGTGGCTACACCTTC. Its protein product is CSARYPGGGYTF.

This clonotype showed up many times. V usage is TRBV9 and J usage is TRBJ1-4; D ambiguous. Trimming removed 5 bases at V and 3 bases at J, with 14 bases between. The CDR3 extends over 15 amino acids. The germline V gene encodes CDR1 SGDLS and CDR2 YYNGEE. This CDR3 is CASSEGSGSNEKLFF. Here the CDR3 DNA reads TGTGCCAGCAGTGAAGGAAGCGGGTCTAATGAAAAACTGTTTTTT. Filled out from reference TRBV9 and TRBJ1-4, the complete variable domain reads DSGVTQTPKHLITATGQRVTLRCSPRSGDLSVYWYQQSLDQGLQFLIQYYNGEERAKGNILERFSAQQFPDLHSELNLSSLELGDSALYFCASSEGSGSNEKLFFGSGTQLSVL.

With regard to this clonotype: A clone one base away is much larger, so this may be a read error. CDR3 nucleotide sequence: TGCAGTGCTGAGGACCGGTACGAGCAGTACTTC. This translates into CSAEDRYEQYF. This chain connects TRBV20-1 to TRBJ2-7; no clear D. The CDR3 is made up of 11 amino acids. Trimming took off 5 bases at V and 4 bases at J, with 9 bases between the two ends. CDR1 and CDR2 (germline): DFQATT, SNEGSKA (reference sequence).

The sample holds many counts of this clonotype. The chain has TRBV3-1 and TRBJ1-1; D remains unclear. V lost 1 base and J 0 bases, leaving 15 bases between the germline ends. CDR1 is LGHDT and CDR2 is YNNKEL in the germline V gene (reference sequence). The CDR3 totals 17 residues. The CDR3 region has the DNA TGTGCCAGCAGCCAAGGACCGTCAAGGTCGATGAACACTGAAGCTTTCTTT. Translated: CASSQGPSRSMNTEAFF.

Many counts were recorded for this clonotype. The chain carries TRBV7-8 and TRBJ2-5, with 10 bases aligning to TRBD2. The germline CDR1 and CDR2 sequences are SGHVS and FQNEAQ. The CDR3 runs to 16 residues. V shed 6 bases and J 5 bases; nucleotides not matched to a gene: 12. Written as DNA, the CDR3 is TGTGCCAGCAGTATAGGATCGGGAGCGGGGGGGGAGACCCAGTACTTC. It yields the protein CASSIGSGAGGETQYF.

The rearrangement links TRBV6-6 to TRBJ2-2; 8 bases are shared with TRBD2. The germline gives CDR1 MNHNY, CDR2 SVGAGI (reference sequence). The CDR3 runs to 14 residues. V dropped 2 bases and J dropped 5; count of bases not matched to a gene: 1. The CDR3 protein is CASSYERETGELFF. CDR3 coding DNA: TGTGCCAGCAGTTACGAGCGGGAGACCGGGGAGCTGTTTTTT.

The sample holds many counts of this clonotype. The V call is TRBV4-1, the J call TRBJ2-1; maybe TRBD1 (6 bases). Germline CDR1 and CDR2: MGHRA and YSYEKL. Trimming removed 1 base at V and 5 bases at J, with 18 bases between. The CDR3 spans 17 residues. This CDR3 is CASSQVGAGEFHNEQFF. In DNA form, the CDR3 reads TGCGCCAGCAGCCAAGTCGGGGCAGGGGAATTCCACAATGAGCAGTTCTTC.

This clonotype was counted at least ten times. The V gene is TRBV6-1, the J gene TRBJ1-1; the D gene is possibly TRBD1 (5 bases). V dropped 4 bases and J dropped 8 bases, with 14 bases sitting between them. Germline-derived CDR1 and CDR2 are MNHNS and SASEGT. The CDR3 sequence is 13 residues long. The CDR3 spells CASSGQGQTEAFF. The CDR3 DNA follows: TGTGCCAGCAGTGGCCAAGGACAAACCGAAGCTTTCTTT.

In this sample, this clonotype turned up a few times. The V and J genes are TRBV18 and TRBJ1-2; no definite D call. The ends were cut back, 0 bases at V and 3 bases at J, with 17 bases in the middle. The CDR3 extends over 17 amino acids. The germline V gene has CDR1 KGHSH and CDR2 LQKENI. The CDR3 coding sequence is TGTGCCAGCTCACCACCGCGGGCCGGGTCGGCCTACTATGGCTACACCTTC. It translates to CASSPPRAGSAYYGYTF.

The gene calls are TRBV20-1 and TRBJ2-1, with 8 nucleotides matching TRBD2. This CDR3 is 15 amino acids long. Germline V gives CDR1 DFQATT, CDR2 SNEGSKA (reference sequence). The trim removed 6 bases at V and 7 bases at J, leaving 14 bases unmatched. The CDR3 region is CSARSQREWRNEQFF. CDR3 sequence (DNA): TGCAGTGCACGAAGTCAGCGGGAGTGGAGGAATGAGCAGTTCTTC.

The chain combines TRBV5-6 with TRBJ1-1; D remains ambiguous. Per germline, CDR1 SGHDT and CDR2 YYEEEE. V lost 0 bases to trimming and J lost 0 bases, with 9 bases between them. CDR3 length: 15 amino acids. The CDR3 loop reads CASSLGPKMNTEAFF. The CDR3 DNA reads TGTGCCAGCAGCTTGGGCCCAAAAATGAACACTGAAGCTTTCTTT.

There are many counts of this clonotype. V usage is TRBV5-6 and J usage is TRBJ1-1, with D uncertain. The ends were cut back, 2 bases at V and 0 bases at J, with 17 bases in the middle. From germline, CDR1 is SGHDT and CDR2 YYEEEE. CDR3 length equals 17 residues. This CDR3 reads CASSFRPLRSMNTEAFF. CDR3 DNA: TGTGCCAGCAGCTTTCGCCCTTTACGATCCATGAACACTGAAGCTTTCTTT.

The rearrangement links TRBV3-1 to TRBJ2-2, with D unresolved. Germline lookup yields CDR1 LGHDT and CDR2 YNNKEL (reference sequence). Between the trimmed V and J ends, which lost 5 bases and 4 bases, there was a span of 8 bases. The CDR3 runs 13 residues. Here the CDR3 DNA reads TGTGCCAGCAGCTCAGGCTCCACCGGGGAGCTGTTTTTT. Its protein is CASSSGSTGELFF.

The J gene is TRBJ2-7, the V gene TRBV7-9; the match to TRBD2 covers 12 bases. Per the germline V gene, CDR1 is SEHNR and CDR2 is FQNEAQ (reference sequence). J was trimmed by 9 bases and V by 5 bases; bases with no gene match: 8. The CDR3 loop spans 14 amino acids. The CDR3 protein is CASSPRTSGTAQYF. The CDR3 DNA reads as TGTGCCAGCAGCCCCAGGACTAGCGGGACGGCGCAGTACTTC.

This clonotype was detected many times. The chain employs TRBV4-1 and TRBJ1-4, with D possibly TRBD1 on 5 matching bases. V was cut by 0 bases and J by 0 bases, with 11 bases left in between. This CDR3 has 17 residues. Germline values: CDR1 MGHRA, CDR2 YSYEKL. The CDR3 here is CASSQDAGGATNEKLFF. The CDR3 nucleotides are TGCGCCAGCAGCCAAGATGCGGGGGGAGCAACTAATGAAAAACTGTTTTTT.

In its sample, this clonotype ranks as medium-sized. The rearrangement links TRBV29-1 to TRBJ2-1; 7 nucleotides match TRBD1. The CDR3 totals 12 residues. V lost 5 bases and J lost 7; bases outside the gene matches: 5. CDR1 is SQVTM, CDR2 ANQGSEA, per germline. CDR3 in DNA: TGCAGCGTTTGGACAGGCCTTAATGAGCAGTTCTTC. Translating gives CSVWTGLNEQFF.

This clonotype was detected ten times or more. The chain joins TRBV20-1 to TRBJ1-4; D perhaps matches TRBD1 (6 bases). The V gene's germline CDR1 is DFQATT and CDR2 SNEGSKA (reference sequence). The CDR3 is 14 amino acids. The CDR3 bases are TGCAGCGTCGGGACACCGGCAACTAATGAAAAACTGTTTTTT. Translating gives CSVGTPATNEKLFF.

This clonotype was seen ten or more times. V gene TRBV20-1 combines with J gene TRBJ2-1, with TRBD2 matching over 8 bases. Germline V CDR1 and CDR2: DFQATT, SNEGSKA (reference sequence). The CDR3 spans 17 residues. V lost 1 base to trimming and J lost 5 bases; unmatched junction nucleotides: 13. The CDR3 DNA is TGCAGTGCTAGAGTTAGTCTTGGACTAGCAAATAACAATGAGCAGTTCTTC. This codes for CSARVSLGLANNNEQFF.

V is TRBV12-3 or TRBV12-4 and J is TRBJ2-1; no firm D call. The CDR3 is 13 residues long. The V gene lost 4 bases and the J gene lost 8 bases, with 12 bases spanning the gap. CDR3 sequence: CASSSREVDEQFF. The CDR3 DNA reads TGTGCCAGCAGTTCCCGAGAGGTGGATGAGCAGTTCTTC.

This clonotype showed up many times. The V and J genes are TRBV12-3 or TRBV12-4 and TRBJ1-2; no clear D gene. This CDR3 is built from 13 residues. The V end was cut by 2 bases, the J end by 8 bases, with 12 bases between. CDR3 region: CASSLPNLAGYTF. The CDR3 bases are TGTGCCAGCAGTTTACCCAACTTGGCGGGCTACACCTTC.

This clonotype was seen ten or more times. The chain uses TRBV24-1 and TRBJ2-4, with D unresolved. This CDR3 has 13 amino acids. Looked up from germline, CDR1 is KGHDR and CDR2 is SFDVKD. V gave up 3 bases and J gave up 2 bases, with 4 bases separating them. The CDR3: CATSDHPKNIQYF. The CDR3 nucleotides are TGTGCCACCAGTGATCACCCCAAAAACATTCAGTACTTC.